This T cell receptor beta chain was captured in a study of Ad26.COV2.S vaccination and SARS-CoV-2 variants. This clone has a handful of counts. Sample treatment: over 15 received Ad26.COV2.S at low or high dose, single or two shots; 5 received placebo; per-sample allocation not given. It was on day 63 after the first vaccine or placebo injection that samples were taken. This CDR3 is built from 14 residues. Deletions cut 3 bases from V and 1 base from J, with 9 bases between. CDR1 is SGHKS and CDR2 is YYEKEE in the germline V gene (reference sequence). The repertoire was sequenced with immunoSEQ multiplex PCR; TCRdb's copy has only in-frame clones and lacks some. Of hundreds of thousands of clones listed, more than 80% are singletons.

V is TRBV5-5 and J is TRBJ2-3; possibly TRBD1 or TRBD2 for D (5 bases each). The sample in question was peripheral blood, obtained in a trial of Ad26.COV2.S vaccine versus placebo. This TCR was recovered from a person aged 18-60 years who received the Ad26.COV2.S COVID-19 vaccine or a placebo. The CDR3, as DNA: TGTGCCAGCAGCTCGGGGCTCCGCACAGATACGCAGTATTTT. Translation gives CASSSGLRTDTQYF.